The 29 T cell receptor beta chains listed next were all sequenced from one sample in a study of blood T cell repertoires in COVID-19. Clones were read by immunoSEQ multiplex PCR, and TCRdb kept only the in-frame ones, dropping some. The sample shows about 180,000 clones, roughly 88% of them seen only once. Sequencing used peripheral blood. The origin of the receptors is a woman aged 40 to 50 with COVID-19, enrolled during active disease.

The chain has TRBV28 and TRBJ1-2, with D maybe TRBD1 (6 bases). Germline loops: CDR1 MDHEN, CDR2 SYDVKM. Trimming removed 6 bases from V and 8 bases from J, with 13 bases in between. The CDR3 loop spans 12 amino acids. The CDR3 protein is CASRGGTQGYTF. The CDR3 DNA reads as TGTGCCAGCAGGGGTGGGACACAAGGCTACACCTTC.

V usage is TRBV5-1 and J usage is TRBJ1-1; tentatively, D is TRBD1 (6 bases). CDR3 length: 15 residues. Germline CDR1 is SGHRS and CDR2 is YFSETQ. Trimming pared 0 bases from V and 2 bases from J, leaving 11 bases between. CDR3 coding DNA: TGCGCCAGCAGCTTGGAGGGACACCTCAACACTGAAGCTTTCTTT. This sequence encodes CASSLEGHLNTEAFF.

The V and J genes are TRBV6-4 and TRBJ1-2; D gene ambiguous. This CDR3 region has 14 residues. Trimming cost V 0 bases and J 7 bases, with 12 bases left between them. Germline values: CDR1 MRHNA, CDR2 SNTAGT. CDR3 sequence (DNA): TGTGCCAGCAGTGACTCGTTGACGGGATTTGGCTACACCTTC. Protein sequence: CASSDSLTGFGYTF.

This clone rates as medium-sized (0.01 to 0.1%). V gene TRBV7-3 combines with J gene TRBJ2-3, with a tentative D call TRBD1 (7 bases). The CDR3 sequence is 15 residues long. Germline V CDR1 and CDR2: SGHTA, FQGTGA. Trimming stripped 7 bases from V and 1 base from J, with 15 bases between. CDR3 region: CASIPRGEGTDTQYF. The CDR3 DNA reads TGTGCCAGCATCCCCAGGGGGGAGGGCACAGATACGCAGTATTTT.

The chain has TRBV9 and TRBJ1-2; the D gene is possibly TRBD1 (6 bases). The CDR3 runs to 14 residues. Trimming left V 0 bases short and J 4 bases short, with 10 bases between. In germline, CDR1 is SGDLS, CDR2 YYNGEE. This CDR3 is CASSVGQERYGYTF. The CDR3, as DNA: TGTGCCAGCAGCGTAGGACAGGAACGCTATGGCTACACCTTC.

The rearrangement uses TRBV7-3 and TRBJ2-3, with a possible D match to TRBD2 (6 bases). Germline V gives CDR1 SGHTA, CDR2 FQGTGA. Trimming removed 4 bases from V and 4 bases from J, with 12 bases in between. The CDR3 is 14 amino acids. CDR3 protein: CASSSVEGADTQYF. The CDR3 DNA follows: TGTGCCAGCAGCTCCGTGGAGGGAGCAGATACGCAGTATTTT.

The chain has TRBV5-1 and TRBJ2-3; TRBD2 agrees at 12 bases. The CDR3 is made up of 15 amino acids. Per the germline V gene, CDR1 is SGHRS and CDR2 is YFSETQ. The V and J ends lost 4 bases and 5 bases, in that order; junction bases with no gene match: 5. The CDR3 DNA is TGCGCCAGCAGCGGCAGACTAGCGGGAGTAGATACGCAGTATTTT. This encodes CASSGRLAGVDTQYF.

The chain has TRBV28 and TRBJ2-2, with D possibly TRBD1 on 6 matching bases. CDR1 is MDHEN and CDR2 is SYDVKM in the germline V gene. The CDR3 sequence is 13 residues long. V was cut by 6 bases and J by 5 bases, with 10 bases left in between. Here the CDR3 reads CASSPRGTGELFF. CDR3 nucleotides: TGTGCCAGCAGCCCCAGGGGAACCGGGGAGCTGTTTTTT.

The gene calls are TRBV19 and TRBJ1-5; TRBD1 matches at 9 bases. The CDR3 is 16 residues long. Germline V gene sequence: CDR1 LNHDA, CDR2 SQIVND (reference sequence). The V gene end was trimmed by 1 base and the J gene end by 4 bases; junction bases not matched to a gene: 5. The CDR3 nucleotides are TGTGCCAGTAGTATAGTCCGGGACAGGGCTAATCAGCCCCAGCATTTT. Translating it yields CASSIVRDRANQPQHF.

CDR3 DNA: TGTGCCAGCAGCCTGGGACTAGCGGAGCAGTTCTTC. Translation: CASSLGLAEQFF. The chain employs TRBV7-3 and TRBJ2-1; 10 bases agree with TRBD2. Trimming at V came to 5 bases and at J to 10 bases, leaving 2 bases not matched to a gene. Germline V gives CDR1 SGHTA, CDR2 FQGTGA. This CDR3 comprises 12 residues. Drawing the rest from reference TRBV7-3 and TRBJ2-1, the complete variable domain is GAGVSQTPSNKVTEKGKYVELRCDPISGHTALYWYRQSLGQGPEFLIYFQGTGAADDSGLPNDRFFAVRPEGSVSTLKIQRTERGDSAVYLCASSLGLAEQFFGPGTRLTVL.

This rearrangement joins TRBV28 to TRBJ1-1; no definite D call. Between the trimmed V and J ends, which lost 6 bases and 0 bases, there was a span of 11 bases. The CDR3 spans 14 residues. Germline CDR1 and CDR2: MDHEN and SYDVKM. The DNA of the CDR3 is TGTGCCAGCAGCCTCGGCGGAGTGAACACTGAAGCTTTCTTT. This gives the protein CASSLGGVNTEAFF.

This clone appeared a single time. J is TRBJ1-1 and V is TRBV5-6; D may be TRBD1 (6 bases). This CDR3 is built from 16 residues. Trimming stripped 4 bases from V and 1 base from J, with 17 bases between. CDR1 is SGHDT, CDR2 YYEEEE, per germline. CDR3 nucleotide sequence: TGTGCCAGCAGCAAAAGAAACCCGGGACAGAACACTGAAGCTTTCTTT. As protein: CASSKRNPGQNTEAFF. Full variable domain (remainder filled in from reference TRBV5-6 and TRBJ1-1): DAGVTQSPTHLIKTRGQQVTLRCSPKSGHDTVSWYQQALGQGPQFIFQYYEEEERQRGNFPDRFSGHQFPNYSSELNVNALLLGDSALYLCASSKRNPGQNTEAFFGQGTRLTVV.

This clone has only a few counts. The chain uses TRBV6-1 and TRBJ1-2, with a weak D call TRBD1 (5 bases). The ends were cut back, 2 bases at V and 4 bases at J, with 11 bases in the middle. The V gene's germline CDR1 is MNHNS and CDR2 SASEGT. CDR3 length: 14 amino acids. In nucleotides, the CDR3 is TGTGCCAGCAGTGAAATGCTGGACATCTATGGCTACACCTTC. This translates into CASSEMLDIYGYTF.

J is TRBJ1-6 and V is TRBV15; TRBD1 matches 9 bases. Germline values: CDR1 LNHNV, CDR2 YYDKDF (reference sequence). The CDR3 totals 16 residues. The ends lost 0 bases at V and 7 bases at J; junction bases unmatched: 4. The CDR3 sequence is CATSRDMTGGNSPLHF. CDR3 DNA: TGTGCCACCAGCAGAGATATGACAGGGGGGAATTCACCCCTCCACTTT.

The chain joins TRBV25-1 to TRBJ1-6; D perhaps matches TRBD1 (6 bases). Trimming stripped 3 bases from V and 2 bases from J, with 14 bases between. The CDR3 spans 17 residues. Germline V lookup: CDR1 MGHDK, CDR2 SYGVNS. The CDR3 DNA reads as TGTGCCAGCAGTGAGAAGGACAGAAAGCCCTATAATTCACCCCTCCACTTT. Translating gives CASSEKDRKPYNSPLHF.

CDR3 nucleotides: TGTGCCAGCACCAAAGGCGACAGTTCCACCCCCCTCCACTTT. This translates into CASTKGDSSTPLHF. The chain links TRBV6-5 to TRBJ1-6, with D perhaps matching TRBD1 (5 bases). V was pared by 7 bases and J by 13 bases, with 20 bases between. The CDR3 is 14 residues long. CDR1 is MNHEY and CDR2 is SVGAGI in the germline V gene.

The gene calls are TRBV12-3 or TRBV12-4 and TRBJ1-2; 9 bases align to TRBD1. This CDR3 spans 13 amino acids. J gave up 7 bases and V 4 bases, and 4 bases lay outside the gene matches. CDR3 in DNA: TGTGCCAGCAGTTATGGACAGGGGACTGGCTACACCTTC. The encoded protein is CASSYGQGTGYTF.

The gene calls are TRBV28 and TRBJ2-1, with D possibly TRBD2 on 6 matching bases. Per germline, CDR1 MDHEN and CDR2 SYDVKM. Trimming stripped 5 bases from V and 8 bases from J, with 13 bases between. The CDR3 has 13 amino acids. This CDR3 is CASSMTSLYEQFF. CDR3 nucleotides: TGTGCCAGCAGTATGACTAGTTTGTATGAGCAGTTCTTC.

In its sample, this clone was seen once. The chain has TRBV4-1 and TRBJ1-5; 9 bases are a match to TRBD1. The germline CDR1 and CDR2 sequences are MGHRA and YSYEKL. There are 15 residues in the CDR3. V was pared by 4 bases and J by 3 bases, with 4 bases of the junction left unmatched. CDR3 region: CASSLGQGINQPQHF. In DNA form, the CDR3 reads TGCGCCAGCAGCCTCGGACAGGGGATCAATCAGCCCCAGCATTTT.

This CDR3 reads CASSTLQTANTEAFF. For the CDR3, the DNA is TGTGCCAGCAGCACCCTTCAGACAGCCAACACTGAAGCTTTCTTT. The V call is TRBV6-5, the J call TRBJ1-1; D may be TRBD1 (5 bases). The V end lost 6 bases, the J end lost 2 bases, and 16 bases lay between the germline ends. Germline assignment: CDR1 MNHEY and CDR2 SVGAGI. The CDR3 extends over 15 amino acids.

V and J are TRBV5-4 and TRBJ2-3; tentative D call: TRBD1 (6 bases). Looked up from germline, CDR1 is SGHNT and CDR2 is YYREEE (reference sequence). This CDR3 contains 13 residues. V was pared by 7 bases and J by 2 bases, with 11 bases between. DNA for the CDR3: TGTGCCAGCCTGGGGGACAACACAGATACGCAGTATTTT. This sequence encodes CASLGDNTDTQYF.

The chain is built from TRBV12-3 or TRBV12-4 and TRBJ2-7; 8 nucleotides line up with TRBD2. The CDR3 has 12 residues. V lost 7 bases to trimming and J lost 1 base; unmatched junction nucleotides: 0. CDR3 sequence (DNA): TGTGCCAGCACGGGGGGGTCCTACGAGCAGTACTTC. It encodes CASTGGSYEQYF.

The V and J genes are TRBV27 and TRBJ2-5, with 13 nucleotides matching TRBD2. The CDR3 is made up of 17 amino acids. The germline V gene encodes CDR1 MNHEY and CDR2 SMNVEV (reference sequence). Losses at the gene ends were 5 bases for V and 4 bases for J; bases not matched to a gene: 10. The CDR3 sequence is CASSIRTSGGLGETQYF. CDR3 DNA sequence: TGTGCCAGCAGTATACGGACTAGCGGGGGTCTGGGAGAGACCCAGTACTTC.

This clone was observed once. The rearrangement links TRBV19 to TRBJ2-1; tentatively, D is TRBD2 (7 bases). Germline V gene data show CDR1 as LNHDA and CDR2 as SQIVND (reference sequence). Between the trimmed V and J ends, which lost 4 bases and 10 bases, there was a span of 23 bases. This CDR3 region has 16 residues. CDR3 sequence: CASSTARDSRGAEQFF. The CDR3 nucleotides read TGTGCCAGTAGTACAGCCCGGGACTCACGGGGGGCCGAGCAGTTCTTC.

The chain uses TRBV19 and TRBJ2-3; D is possibly TRBD1 (5 bases). The germline CDR1 and CDR2 sequences are LNHDA and SQIVND (reference sequence). CDR3 length: 13 amino acids. Trimming cost V 7 bases and J 6 bases, with 14 bases left between them. The chain's CDR3 is CASKDSYRDTQYF. The CDR3 DNA follows: TGTGCCAGTAAAGACAGTTATAGGGATACGCAGTATTTT. The whole variable domain, remainder taken from reference TRBV19 and TRBJ2-3, is DGGITQSPKYLFRKEGQNVTLSCEQNLNHDAMYWYRQDPGQGLRLIYYSQIVNDFQKGDIAEGYSVSREKKESFPLTVTSAQKNPTAFYLCASKDSYRDTQYFGPGTRLTVL.

Turning to this clone: The junction shows a germline mismatch at one end, possibly a read error. The rearrangement joins TRBV2 to TRBJ2-7, with 10 bases that match TRBD2. Germline V lookup: CDR1 SNHLY, CDR2 FYNNEI. The CDR3 is made up of 15 amino acids. Here the CDR3 DNA reads TGTGCCAGCATCGCGGTCCCAGGTAGCGGGAGGCCGGAAGACTTC. Protein sequence: CASIAVPGSGRPEDF.

This chain connects TRBV27 to TRBJ1-2; D is unclear. Trimming shortened V by 3 bases and J by 2 bases, and 7 bases separated the two germline ends. The CDR3 is made up of 13 amino acids. Germline CDR1 and CDR2: MNHEY and SMNVEV (reference sequence). CDR3 amino acids: CASSFTENYGYTF. In nucleotides, the CDR3 is TGTGCCAGCAGTTTCACGGAGAACTATGGCTACACCTTC.

The V and J genes are TRBV10-1 and TRBJ2-7; 10 bases are a match to TRBD1. The V gene end was trimmed by 10 bases and the J gene end by 4 bases; junction bases not matched to a gene: 10. Germline V CDR1 and CDR2: WNHNN, SYGVQD (reference sequence). The CDR3 is made up of 14 amino acids. The CDR3 is CATSRDRGEYEQYF. CDR3 nucleotides: TGCGCCACCTCCCGGGACAGGGGAGAGTACGAGCAGTACTTC.

This rearrangement joins TRBV10-3 to TRBJ2-1; tentatively, D is TRBD1 (5 bases). The CDR3 contains 14 residues. Germline loops: CDR1 ENHRY, CDR2 SYGVKD. V was clipped by 6 bases and J by 9 bases, with 18 bases between them. CDR3 nucleotides: TGTGCCATCAGGGCAGGGTCTAACATGGGTGAGCAGTTCTTC. Its protein is CAIRAGSNMGEQFF.